This TCR beta chain was recorded in a study of blood T cell repertoires in COVID-19. Study overall: The United States, Italy and Spain supplied acute and convalescent COVID-19 samples. PBMCs, B-cell-depleted T cells, or T cells were the source of the cDNA or gDNA that made up the material.

How the authors handled the data: By means of reference gene primer amplification, nucleated cell counts were estimated. The repertoire was sequenced with immunoSEQ multiplex PCR; TCRdb's copy has only in-frame clones and lacks some. V, J and clone size were drawn from that table, and D and trimming were deduced from the DNA. The profile shows around 250,000 clones, approximately 88% of them singletons. The CDR3 has 15 residues. Germline CDR1 SGHTA, CDR2 FQGNSA. The V and J ends lost 3 bases and 0 bases respectively, with 9 bases between them. This clone has a single count. The V call is TRBV7-2, the J call TRBJ1-5, with D uncertain. The sequenced sample was peripheral blood. The receptor's source is a woman aged 70-85 years with COVID-19, enrolled during active disease. CDR3 protein: CASSFSPFSNQPQHF. CDR3 DNA sequence: TGTGCCAGCAGCTTTAGCCCATTTAGCAATCAGCCCCAGCATTTT.